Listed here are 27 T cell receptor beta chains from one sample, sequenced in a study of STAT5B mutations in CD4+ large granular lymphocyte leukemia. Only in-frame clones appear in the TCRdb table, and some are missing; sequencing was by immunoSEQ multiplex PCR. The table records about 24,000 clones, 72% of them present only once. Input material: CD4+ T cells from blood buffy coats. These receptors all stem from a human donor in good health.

The CDR3 DNA follows: TGTGCCAGCAGACCCACGACAGGGAGCACAGATACGCAGTATTTT. Residues: CASRPTTGSTDTQYF. This chain uses TRBV27 with TRBJ2-3; 7 bases are a match to TRBD1. The CDR3 extends over 15 amino acids. Germline CDR1 is MNHEY and CDR2 is SMNVEV (reference sequence). The J segment lost 0 bases and the V segment lost 6 bases, leaving 6 bases of the junction unmatched.

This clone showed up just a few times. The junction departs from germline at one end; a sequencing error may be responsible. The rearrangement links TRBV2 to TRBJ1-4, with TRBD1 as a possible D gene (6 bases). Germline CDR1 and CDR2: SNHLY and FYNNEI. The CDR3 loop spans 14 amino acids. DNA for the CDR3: TGTGCCAGCAGTGTGGGGACAACGAATGAAAAACTGTTTTTT. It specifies CASSVGTTNEKLFF.

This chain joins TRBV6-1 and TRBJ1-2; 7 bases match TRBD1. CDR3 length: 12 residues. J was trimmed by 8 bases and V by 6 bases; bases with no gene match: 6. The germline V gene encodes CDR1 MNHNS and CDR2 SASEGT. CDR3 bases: TGTGCCAGCAGACCGACAGGGTTCGGCTACACCTTC. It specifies CASRPTGFGYTF.

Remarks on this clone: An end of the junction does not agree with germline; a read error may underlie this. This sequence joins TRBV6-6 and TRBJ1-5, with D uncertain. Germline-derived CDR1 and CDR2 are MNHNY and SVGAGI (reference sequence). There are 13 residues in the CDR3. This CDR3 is CAISEGVNQPQHF. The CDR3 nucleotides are TGTGCCATCAGTGAGGGAGTAAATCAGCCCCAGCATTTT.

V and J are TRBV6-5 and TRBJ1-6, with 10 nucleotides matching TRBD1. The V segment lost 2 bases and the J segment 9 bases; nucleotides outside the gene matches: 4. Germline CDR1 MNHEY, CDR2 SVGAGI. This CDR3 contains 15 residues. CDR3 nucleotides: TGTGCCAGCAGTTACCGCCGGACAGGGGGTTCACCCCTCCACTTT. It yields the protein CASSYRRTGGSPLHF.

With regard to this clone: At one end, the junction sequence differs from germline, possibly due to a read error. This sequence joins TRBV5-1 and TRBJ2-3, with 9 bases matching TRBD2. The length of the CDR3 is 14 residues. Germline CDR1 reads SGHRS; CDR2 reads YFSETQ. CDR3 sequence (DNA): TGCGCCAGCAGCGGGGGGACTAGCAGAGATACGCAGTATTTT. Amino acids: CASSGGTSRDTQYF.

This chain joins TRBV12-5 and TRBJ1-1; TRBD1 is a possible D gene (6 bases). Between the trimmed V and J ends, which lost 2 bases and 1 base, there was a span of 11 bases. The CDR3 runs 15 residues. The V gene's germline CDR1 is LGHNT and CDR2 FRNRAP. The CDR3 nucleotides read TGTGCTAGTGGTTTGAGCCTGACAGGGAACACTGAAGCTTTCTTT. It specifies CASGLSLTGNTEAFF.

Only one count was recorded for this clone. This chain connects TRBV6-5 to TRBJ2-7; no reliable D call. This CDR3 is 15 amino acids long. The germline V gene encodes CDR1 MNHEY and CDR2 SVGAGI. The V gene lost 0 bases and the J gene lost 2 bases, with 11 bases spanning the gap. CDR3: CASSYSRKKTYEQYF. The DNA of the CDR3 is TGTGCCAGCAGTTACTCGAGGAAGAAGACCTACGAGCAGTACTTC.

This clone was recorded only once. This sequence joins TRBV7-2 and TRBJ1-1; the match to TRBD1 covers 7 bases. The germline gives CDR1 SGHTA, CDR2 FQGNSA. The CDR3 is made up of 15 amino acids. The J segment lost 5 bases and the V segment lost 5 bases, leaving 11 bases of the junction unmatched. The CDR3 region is CASSITGAGGTEAFF. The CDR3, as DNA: TGTGCCAGCAGCATAACAGGGGCCGGGGGGACTGAAGCTTTCTTT.

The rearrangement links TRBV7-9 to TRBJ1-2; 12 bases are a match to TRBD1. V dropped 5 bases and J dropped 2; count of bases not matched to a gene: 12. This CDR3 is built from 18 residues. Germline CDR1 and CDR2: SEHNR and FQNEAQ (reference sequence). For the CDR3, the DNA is TGTGCCAGCAGCCCCCGCCGGGACAGGGGGCCCCCCAACTATGGCTACACCTTC. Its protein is CASSPRRDRGPPNYGYTF.

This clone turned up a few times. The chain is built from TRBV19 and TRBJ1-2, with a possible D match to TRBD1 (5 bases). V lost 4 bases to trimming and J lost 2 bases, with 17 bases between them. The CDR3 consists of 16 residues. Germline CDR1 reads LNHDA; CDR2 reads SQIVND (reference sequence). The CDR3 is CASSTAGGRLNYGYTF. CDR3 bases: TGTGCCAGTAGTACCGCCGGGGGACGGCTCAACTATGGCTACACCTTC.

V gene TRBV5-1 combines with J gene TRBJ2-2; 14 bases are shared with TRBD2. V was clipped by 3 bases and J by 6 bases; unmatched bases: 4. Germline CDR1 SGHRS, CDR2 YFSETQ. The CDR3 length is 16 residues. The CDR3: CASSWGTSGGPGELFF. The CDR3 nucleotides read TGCGCCAGCAGCTGGGGGACTAGCGGGGGCCCCGGGGAGCTGTTTTTT.

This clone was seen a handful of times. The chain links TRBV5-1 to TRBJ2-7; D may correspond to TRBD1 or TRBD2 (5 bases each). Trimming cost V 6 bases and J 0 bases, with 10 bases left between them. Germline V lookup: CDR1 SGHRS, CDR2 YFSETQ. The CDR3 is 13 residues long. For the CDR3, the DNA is TGCGCCAGCACCGGGACGCGCTCCTACGAGCAGTACTTC. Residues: CASTGTRSYEQYF.

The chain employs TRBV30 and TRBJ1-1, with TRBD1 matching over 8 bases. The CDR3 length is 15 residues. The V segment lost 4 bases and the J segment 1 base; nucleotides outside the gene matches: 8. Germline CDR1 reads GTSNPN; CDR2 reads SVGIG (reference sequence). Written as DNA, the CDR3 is TGTGCCTGGACTAACAGGGGGAACCGGAACACTGAAGCTTTCTTT. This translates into CAWTNRGNRNTEAFF.

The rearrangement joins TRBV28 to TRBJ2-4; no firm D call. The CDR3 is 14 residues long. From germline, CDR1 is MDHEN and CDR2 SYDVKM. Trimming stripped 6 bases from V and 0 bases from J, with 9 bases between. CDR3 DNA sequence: TGTGCCAGCAGCCTGGATCAAGCCAAAAACATTCAGTACTTC. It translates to CASSLDQAKNIQYF.

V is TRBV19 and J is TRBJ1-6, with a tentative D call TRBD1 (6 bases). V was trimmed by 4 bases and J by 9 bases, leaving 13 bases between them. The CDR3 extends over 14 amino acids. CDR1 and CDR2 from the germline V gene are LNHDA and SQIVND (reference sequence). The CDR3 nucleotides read TGTGCCAGTAGTAATCGACAGGTACTTTCACCCCTCCACTTT. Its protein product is CASSNRQVLSPLHF.

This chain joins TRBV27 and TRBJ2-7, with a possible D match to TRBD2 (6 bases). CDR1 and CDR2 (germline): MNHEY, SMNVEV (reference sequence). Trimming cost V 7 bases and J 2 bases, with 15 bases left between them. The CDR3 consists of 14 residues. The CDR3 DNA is TGTGCCAGCATCAACCTGGGGGGTACCTACGAGCAGTACTTC. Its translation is CASINLGGTYEQYF.

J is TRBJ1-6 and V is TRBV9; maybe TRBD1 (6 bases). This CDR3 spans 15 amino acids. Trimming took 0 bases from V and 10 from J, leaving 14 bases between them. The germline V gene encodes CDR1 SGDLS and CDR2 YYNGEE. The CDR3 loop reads CASSVEGGIGSPLHF. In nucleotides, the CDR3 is TGTGCCAGCAGCGTAGAGGGGGGAATAGGCTCACCCCTCCACTTT.

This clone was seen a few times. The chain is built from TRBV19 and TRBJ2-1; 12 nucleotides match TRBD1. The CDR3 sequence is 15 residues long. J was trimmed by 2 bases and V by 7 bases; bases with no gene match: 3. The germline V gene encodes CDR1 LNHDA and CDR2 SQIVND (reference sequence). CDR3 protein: CASTGTGGPYNEQFF. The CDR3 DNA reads TGTGCCAGTACTGGGACAGGGGGCCCCTACAATGAGCAGTTCTTC.

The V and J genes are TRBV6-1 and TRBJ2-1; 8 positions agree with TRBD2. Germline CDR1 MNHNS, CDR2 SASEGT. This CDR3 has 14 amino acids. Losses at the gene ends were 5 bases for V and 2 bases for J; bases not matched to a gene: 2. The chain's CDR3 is CASSLAGPYNEQFF. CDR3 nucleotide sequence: TGTGCCAGCAGTCTAGCGGGCCCCTACAATGAGCAGTTCTTC.

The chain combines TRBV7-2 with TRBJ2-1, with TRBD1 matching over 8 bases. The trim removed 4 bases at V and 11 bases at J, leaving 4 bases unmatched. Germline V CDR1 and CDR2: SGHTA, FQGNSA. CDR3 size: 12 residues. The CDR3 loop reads CASSSDREKQFF. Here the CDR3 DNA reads TGTGCCAGCAGCTCGGACAGGGAAAAGCAGTTCTTC.

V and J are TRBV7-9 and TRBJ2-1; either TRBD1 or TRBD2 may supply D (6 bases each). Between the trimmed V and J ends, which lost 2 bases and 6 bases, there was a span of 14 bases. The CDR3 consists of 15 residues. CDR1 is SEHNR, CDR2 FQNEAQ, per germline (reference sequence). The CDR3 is CASSLFGGESNEQFF. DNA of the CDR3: TGTGCCAGCAGCTTATTCGGGGGCGAATCCAATGAGCAGTTCTTC.

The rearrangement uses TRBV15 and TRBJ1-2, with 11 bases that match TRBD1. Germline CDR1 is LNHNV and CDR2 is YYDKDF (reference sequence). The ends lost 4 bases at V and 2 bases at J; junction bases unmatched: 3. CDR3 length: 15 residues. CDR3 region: CATSNWDRGNYGYTF. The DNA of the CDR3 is TGTGCCACCAGCAACTGGGACAGGGGGAACTATGGCTACACCTTC.

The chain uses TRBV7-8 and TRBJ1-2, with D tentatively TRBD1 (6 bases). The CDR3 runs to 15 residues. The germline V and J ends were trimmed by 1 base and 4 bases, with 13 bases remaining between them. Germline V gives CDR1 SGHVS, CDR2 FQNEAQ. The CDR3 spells CASSLESGGIYGYTF. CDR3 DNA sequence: TGTGCCAGCAGCTTAGAGTCCGGGGGCATCTATGGCTACACCTTC.

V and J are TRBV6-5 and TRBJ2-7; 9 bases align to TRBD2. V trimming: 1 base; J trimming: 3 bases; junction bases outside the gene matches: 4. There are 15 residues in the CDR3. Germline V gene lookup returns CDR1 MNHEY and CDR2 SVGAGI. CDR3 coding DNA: TGTGCCAGCAGTTACTGGCGGGGGGGCCTCTACGAGCAGTACTTC. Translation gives CASSYWRGGLYEQYF.

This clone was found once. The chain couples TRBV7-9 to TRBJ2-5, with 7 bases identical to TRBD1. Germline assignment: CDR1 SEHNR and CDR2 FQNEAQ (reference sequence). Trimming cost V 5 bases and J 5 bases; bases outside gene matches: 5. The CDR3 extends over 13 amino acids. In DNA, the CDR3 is TGTGCCAGCAGCACAAGGGGGCCGGAGACCCAGTACTTC. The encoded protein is CASSTRGPETQYF.

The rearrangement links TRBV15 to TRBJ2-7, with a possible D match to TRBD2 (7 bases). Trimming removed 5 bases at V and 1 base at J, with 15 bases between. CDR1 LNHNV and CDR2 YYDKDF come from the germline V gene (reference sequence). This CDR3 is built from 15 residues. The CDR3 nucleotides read TGTGCCACCAGCGGCCGCGGGGGCCCGTCCTACGAGCAGTACTTC. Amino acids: CATSGRGGPSYEQYF.